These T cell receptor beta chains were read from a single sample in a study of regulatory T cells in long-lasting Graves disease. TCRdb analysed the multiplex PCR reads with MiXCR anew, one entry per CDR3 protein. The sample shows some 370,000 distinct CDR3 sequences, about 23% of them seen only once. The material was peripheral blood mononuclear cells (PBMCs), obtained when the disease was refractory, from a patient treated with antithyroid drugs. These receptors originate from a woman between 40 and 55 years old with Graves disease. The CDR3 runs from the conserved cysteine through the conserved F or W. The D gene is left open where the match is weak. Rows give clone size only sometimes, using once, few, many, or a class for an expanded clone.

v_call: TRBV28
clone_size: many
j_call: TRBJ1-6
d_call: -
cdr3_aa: CASSLSSRQLRGGLNSPLHF
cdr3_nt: TGTGCCAGCAGTTTAAGTTCCCGCCAGCTAAGGGGAGGGCTTAATTCACCCCTCCACTTT

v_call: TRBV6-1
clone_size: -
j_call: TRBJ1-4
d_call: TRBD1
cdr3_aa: CASRVTGGFNEKLFF
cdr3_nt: TGTGCCAGCAGAGTGACAGGGGGCTTTAATGAAAAACTGTTTTTT

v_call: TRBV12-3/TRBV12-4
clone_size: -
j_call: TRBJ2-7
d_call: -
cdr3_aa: CASSLGDLTVYEQYF
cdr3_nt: TGTGCCAGCAGTTTAGGGGACTTAACTGTCTACGAGCAGTACTTC

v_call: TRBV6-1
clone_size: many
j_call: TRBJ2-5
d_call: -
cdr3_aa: CASSGLKWKRIQETQYF
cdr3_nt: TGTGCCAGCAGCGGCCTAAAGTGGAAGAGGATTCAAGAGACCCAGTACTTC

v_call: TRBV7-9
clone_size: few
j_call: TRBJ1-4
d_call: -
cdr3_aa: CASSLHPGTRNEKLFF
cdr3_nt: TGTGCCAGCAGCCTTCATCCGGGGACGAGGAATGAAAAACTGTTTTTT

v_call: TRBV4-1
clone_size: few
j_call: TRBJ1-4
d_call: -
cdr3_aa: CASSQAGDEKLFF
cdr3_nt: TGCGCCAGCAGCCAAGCAGGGGATGAAAAACTGTTTTTT

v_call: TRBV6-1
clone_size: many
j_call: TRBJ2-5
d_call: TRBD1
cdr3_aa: CATHGQGQETQYF
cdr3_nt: TGTGCCACCCATGGACAGGGGCAAGAGACCCAGTACTTC

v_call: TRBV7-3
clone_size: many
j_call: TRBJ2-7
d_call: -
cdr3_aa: CASSRLAGPIYEQYF
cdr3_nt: TGTGCCAGCAGCCGCCTTGCGGGACCCATATACGAGCAGTACTTC

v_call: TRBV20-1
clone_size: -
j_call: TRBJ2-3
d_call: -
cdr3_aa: CSAPDSATDTQYF
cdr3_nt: TGCAGTGCCCCGGACAGCGCCACAGATACGCAGTATTTT

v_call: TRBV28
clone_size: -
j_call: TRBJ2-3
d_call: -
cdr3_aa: CASSLDPQVTLGTDTQYF
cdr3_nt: TGTGCCAGCAGTTTAGATCCCCAGGTCACCCTTGGCACAGATACGCAGTATTTT

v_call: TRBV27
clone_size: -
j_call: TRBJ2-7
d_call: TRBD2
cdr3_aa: CASSSGTSAYEQYF
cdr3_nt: TGTGCCAGCAGTTCGGGGACTAGCGCTTACGAGCAGTACTTC

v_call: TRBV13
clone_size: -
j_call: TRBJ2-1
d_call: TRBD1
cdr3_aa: CASSFGTANEQFF
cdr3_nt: TGTGCCAGCAGCTTCGGGACAGCCAATGAGCAGTTCTTC

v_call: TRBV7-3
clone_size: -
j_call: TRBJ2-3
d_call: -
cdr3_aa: CASSQSGTDTQYF
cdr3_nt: TGTGCCAGCAGCCAAAGCGGGACAGATACGCAGTATTTT

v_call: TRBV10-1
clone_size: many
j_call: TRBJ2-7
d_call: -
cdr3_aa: CASSEQGVVDEQYF
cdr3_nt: TGCGCCAGCAGTGAACAGGGCGTCGTGGACGAGCAGTACTTC

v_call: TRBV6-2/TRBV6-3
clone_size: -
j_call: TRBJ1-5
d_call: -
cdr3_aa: CAAGGRQGNQPQHF
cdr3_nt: TGTGCCGCGGGCGGTAGACAGGGCAATCAGCCCCAGCATTTT

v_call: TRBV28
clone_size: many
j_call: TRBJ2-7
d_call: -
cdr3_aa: CASSPHYEQYF
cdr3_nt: TGTGCCAGCAGCCCCCATTACGAGCAGTACTTC

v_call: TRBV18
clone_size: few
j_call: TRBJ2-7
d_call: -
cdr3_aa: CASSLWHRESEQYF
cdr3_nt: TGTGCCAGCTCACTTTGGCACAGGGAGAGCGAGCAGTACTTC

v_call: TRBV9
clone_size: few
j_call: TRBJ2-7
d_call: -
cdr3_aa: CASSGGWTEDF
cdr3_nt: TGTGCCAGCAGCGGAGGTTGGACAGAGGACTTC

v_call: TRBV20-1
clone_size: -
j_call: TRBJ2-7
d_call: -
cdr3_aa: CSAARTGDYEQYF
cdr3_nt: TGCAGTGCTGCGAGGACGGGGGACTACGAGCAGTACTTC

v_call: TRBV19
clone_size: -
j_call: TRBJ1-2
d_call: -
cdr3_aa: CASRRQTSNYGYTF
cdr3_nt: TGTGCCAGTAGAAGACAGACCTCTAACTATGGCTACACCTTC

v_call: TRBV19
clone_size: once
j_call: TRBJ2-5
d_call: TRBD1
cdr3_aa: CASRGFGTAQETQYF
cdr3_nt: TGTGCCAGTAGGGGCTTCGGGACAGCCCAAGAGACCCAGTACTTC

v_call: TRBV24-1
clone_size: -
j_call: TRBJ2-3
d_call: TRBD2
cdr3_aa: CATSDVRTSGRASTDTQYF
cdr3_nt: TGTGCCACCAGTGATGTGCGGACTAGCGGGAGGGCCAGCACAGATACGCAGTATTTT

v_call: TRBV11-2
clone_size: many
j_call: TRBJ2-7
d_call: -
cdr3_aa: CASSFPFFGAPSSYEQYF
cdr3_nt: TGTGCCAGCAGCTTTCCCTTTTTCGGTGCGCCCAGCTCCTACGAGCAGTACTTC

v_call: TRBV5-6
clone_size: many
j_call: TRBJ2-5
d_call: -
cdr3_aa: CASSWMGETQYF
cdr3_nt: TGTGCCAGCAGCTGGATGGGGGAGACCCAGTACTTC

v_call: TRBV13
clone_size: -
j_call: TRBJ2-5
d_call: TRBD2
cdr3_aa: CASSRAPGYLSGSSAEETQYF
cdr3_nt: TGTGCCAGCAGCCGAGCGCCGGGTTATCTCAGCGGGAGTTCAGCCGAAGAGACCCAGTACTTC

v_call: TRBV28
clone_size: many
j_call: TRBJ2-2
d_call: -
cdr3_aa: CASSSGGADTGELFF
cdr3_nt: TGTGCCAGCAGTTCCGGGGGCGCGGACACCGGGGAGCTGTTTTTT

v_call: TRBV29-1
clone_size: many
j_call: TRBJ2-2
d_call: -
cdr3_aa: CSVTPWPGAGELFF
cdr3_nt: TGCAGCGTTACCCCATGGCCCGGAGCCGGGGAGCTGTTTTTT

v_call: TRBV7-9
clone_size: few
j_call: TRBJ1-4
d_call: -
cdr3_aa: CASSAVDEKLFF
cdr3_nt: TGTGCCAGTTCCGCGGTAGATGAAAAACTGTTTTTT

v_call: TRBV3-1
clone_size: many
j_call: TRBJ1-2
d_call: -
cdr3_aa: CASSHRQVQGYGYTF
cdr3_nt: TGTGCCAGCAGCCACCGACAGGTGCAGGGGTATGGCTACACCTTC

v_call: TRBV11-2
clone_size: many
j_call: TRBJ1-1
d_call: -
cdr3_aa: CASSKGHTEAFF
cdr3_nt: TGTGCCAGCAGCAAAGGCCATACTGAAGCTTTCTTT

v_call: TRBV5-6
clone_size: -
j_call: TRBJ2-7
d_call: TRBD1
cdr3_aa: CASSLGSGTAIYEQYF
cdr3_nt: TGTGCCAGCAGCTTGGGTTCCGGGACAGCGATCTACGAGCAGTACTTC

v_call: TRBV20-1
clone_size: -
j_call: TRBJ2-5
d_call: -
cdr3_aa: CSAMNRDSTQETQYF
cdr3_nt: TGCAGTGCTATGAACCGGGACTCTACCCAAGAGACCCAGTACTTC

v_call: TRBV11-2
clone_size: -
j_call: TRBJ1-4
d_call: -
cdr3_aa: CASSLGSRSNIEKLFF
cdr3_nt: TGTGCCAGCAGCTTGGGCTCCCGATCGAATATTGAAAAACTGTTTTTT

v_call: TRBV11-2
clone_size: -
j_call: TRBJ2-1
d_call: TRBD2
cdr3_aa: CASSSGLAGPFGEQFF
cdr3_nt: TGTGCCAGCAGCTCGGGACTAGCGGGACCCTTCGGTGAGCAGTTCTTC

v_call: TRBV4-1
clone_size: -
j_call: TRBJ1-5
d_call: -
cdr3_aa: CASSQLILGDNQPQHF
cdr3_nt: TGCGCCAGCAGCCAATTGATACTGGGTGACAATCAGCCCCAGCATTTT

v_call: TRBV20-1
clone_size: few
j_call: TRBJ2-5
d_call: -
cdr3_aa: CSAPGGETQYF
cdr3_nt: TGCAGTGCTCCTGGGGGGGAGACCCAGTACTTC

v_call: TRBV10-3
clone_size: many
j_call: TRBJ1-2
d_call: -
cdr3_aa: CAISESSGPTNYGYTF
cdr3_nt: TGTGCCATCAGTGAGTCGTCGGGACCTACTAACTATGGCTACACCTTC

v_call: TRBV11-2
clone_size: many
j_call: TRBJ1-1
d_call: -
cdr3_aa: CASSLPRTWVNTEAFF
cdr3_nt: TGTGCCAGCAGCTTACCCCGAACTTGGGTAAACACTGAAGCTTTCTTT

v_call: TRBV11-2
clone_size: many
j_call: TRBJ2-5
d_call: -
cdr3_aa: CASLGGFQETQYF
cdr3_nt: TGTGCCAGCCTTGGCGGTTTCCAAGAGACCCAGTACTTC

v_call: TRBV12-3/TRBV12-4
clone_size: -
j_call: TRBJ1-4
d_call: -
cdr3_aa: CASSEGGLAGEKLFF
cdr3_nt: TGTGCCAGCAGTGAGGGGGGACTAGCGGGAGAAAAACTGTTTTTT